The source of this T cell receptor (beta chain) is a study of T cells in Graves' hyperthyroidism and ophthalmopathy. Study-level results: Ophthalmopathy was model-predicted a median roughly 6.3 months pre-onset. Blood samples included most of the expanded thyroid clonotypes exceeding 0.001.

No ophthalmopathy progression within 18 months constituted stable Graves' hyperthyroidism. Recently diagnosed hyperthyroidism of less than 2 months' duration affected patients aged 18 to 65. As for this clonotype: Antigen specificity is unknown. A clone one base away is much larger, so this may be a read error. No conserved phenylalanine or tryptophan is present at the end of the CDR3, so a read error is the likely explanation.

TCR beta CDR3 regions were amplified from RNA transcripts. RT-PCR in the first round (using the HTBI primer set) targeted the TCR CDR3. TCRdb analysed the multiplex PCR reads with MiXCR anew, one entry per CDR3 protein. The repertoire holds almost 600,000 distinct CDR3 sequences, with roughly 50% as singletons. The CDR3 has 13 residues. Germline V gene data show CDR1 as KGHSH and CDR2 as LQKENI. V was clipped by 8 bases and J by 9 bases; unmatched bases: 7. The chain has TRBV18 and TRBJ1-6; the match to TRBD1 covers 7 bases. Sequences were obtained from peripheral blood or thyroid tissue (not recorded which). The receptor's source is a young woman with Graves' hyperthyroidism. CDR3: CASATGRGSPLHL. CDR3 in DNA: TGTGCCAGCGCGACAGGGCGGGGTTCACCCCTCCACCTT.